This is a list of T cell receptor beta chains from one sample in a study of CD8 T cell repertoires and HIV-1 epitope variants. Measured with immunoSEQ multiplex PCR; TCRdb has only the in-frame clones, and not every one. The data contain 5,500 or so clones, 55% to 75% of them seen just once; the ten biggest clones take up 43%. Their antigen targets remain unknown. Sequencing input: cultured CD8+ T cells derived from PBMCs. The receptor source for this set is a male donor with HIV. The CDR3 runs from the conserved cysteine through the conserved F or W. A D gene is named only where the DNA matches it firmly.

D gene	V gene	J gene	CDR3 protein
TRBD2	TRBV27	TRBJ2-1	CASSLLAGGSEQFF
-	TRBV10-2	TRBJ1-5	CASSEGVGQPQHF
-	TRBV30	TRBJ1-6	CAWSGGQDNSPLHF
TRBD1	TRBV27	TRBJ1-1	CASSSGIGTGPEAFF
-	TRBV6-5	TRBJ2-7	CASSPRGHYSYEQYF
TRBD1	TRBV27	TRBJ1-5	CASSPDRVYNQPQHF
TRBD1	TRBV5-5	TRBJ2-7	CASSKGTGRYEQYF
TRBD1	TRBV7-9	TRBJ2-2	CASSLAHTGQFTGELFF
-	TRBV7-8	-	CASSPRAGHYEQYF
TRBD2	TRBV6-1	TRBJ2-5	CASGTSGGKTQYF
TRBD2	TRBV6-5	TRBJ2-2	CASSYSAGGNTGELFF
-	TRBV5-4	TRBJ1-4	CASTDTGAATNEKLFF
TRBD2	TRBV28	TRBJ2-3	CASSLGLAGGIGTDTQYF
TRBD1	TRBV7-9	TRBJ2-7	CASSETGGVYEQYF
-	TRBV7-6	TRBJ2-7	CASSLRAGEQYF
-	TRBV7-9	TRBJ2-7	CASETGTSYEQYF
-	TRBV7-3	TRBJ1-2	CASSSPTGNYGYTF
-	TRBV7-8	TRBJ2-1	CASSLDSSYNEQFF
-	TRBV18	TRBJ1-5	CASSPNGSNQPQHF
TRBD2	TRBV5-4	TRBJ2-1	CASSPRVAGLSYNEQFF
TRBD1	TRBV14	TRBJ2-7	CASSHLTGIDEQYF
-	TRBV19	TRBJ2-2	CASSIYRRNTGELFF
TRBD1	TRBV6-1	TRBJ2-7	CASSRDRDSGEQYF
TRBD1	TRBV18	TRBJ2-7	CASSTGGAGEQYF
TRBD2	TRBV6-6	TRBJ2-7	CASTKFREGYEQYF